Given below is one TCR beta chain in context. The junction differs from germline at one of its ends, possibly a read error. The data originate from a study of Graves' ophthalmopathy and Graves' hyperthyroidism. The CDR3 is 16 amino acids. Germline loops: CDR1 MGHRA, CDR2 YSYEKL. TCR beta CDR3 regions were amplified from RNA transcripts. HTBI-primed RT-PCR formed the first round, and a multiplex PCR formed the second. TCRdb passed the multiplex PCR reads through MiXCR, listing each CDR3 protein once. The table has over a million distinct CDR3 sequences, 35% to 40% seen once; the top ten hold 11%. The sequencing input was peripheral blood or thyroid tissue (not recorded which). J is TRBJ2-7 and V is TRBV4-1; 10 nucleotides agree with TRBD2. This sequence originates from an adult man with Graves' hyperthyroidism. CDR3: CASSLGWASGGYEQYF. CDR3 nucleotides: TGTGCCAGCAGTTTAGGATGGGCTAGCGGGGGTTACGAGCAGTACTTC.